This entry describes one TCR beta chain. One junction end disagrees with the germline gene, perhaps due to a read error. A constant-region primer primed TCR beta cDNA synthesis from about 550 ng of total RNA. Generation of the TCR beta libraries relied on three nested multiplex PCR rounds using slightly modified ARM-PCR. The study ran its first two PCR rounds for around 10 cycles each, using TRBV1-TRBV30 forward primers and a C-beta reverse primer. TCRdb called the multiplex PCR reads again in MiXCR, with one record for every CDR3 protein. The sample holds tens of thousands of distinct CDR3 sequences, over 70% seen once. Co-extraction yielded RNA and DNA from around 20-30 mg of unsorted bulk tissue. Treatment of the patients' primary liver carcinoma consisted of surgical resection. Treatment-naive at the time, the patients had chronic HBV infection. For each tumor, five separate regions were sampled.

This entry belongs to a study of tumor-infiltrating lymphocytes in primary liver carcinoma. Study-level background: Those enrolled were patients of both sexes, who were aged 30 to 69 years.

The length of the CDR3 is 17 residues. The germline CDR1 and CDR2 sequences are MNHEY and SVGAGI. The rearrangement links TRBV6-5 to TRBJ2-4, with no clear D. The clonotype originates from a woman aged 30 to 39 with primary liver carcinoma and hepatitis B virus infection. Material for sequencing was liver tumor tissue from sampling region 4. The sample's subset: tumor region T4, right-lateral pole. The CDR3 sequence is CASSPGPSLFAKNNQYF. CDR3 in DNA: TGTGCCAGCAGTCCCGGTCCCAGCTTGTTTGCGAAAAACAATCAGTACTTC.